This T cell receptor (beta chain) was documented in a study of T cells in Graves' hyperthyroidism and ophthalmopathy. Study outcomes and limitations: Ophthalmopathy was separated from stable hyperthyroidism by a 13 V-J model.

Blood was sampled at initial diagnosis of hyperthyroidism, prior to onset of any ophthalmopathy symptoms. Around 9.8 ml fresh peripheral blood yielded the PBMCs. It was RNA transcripts that yielded the amplified TCR beta CDR3 regions. The TCR CDR3 first-round RT-PCR relied on the HTBI primer set. TCRdb re-derived calls from the multiplex PCR reads in MiXCR, one entry per CDR3 protein. The table records approximately 620,000 distinct CDR3 sequences, approximately 15% of them present only once. Notes on this clonotype: The antigen remains unidentified.

CDR3 size: 16 residues. Germline CDR1 reads ENHRY; CDR2 reads SYGVKD. Trimming cost V 5 bases and J 0 bases, with 17 bases left between them. The sequenced material came from blood. The genes are TRBV10-3 and TRBJ2-7; the D gene is possibly TRBD1 (6 bases). The receptor was derived from a woman aged 25 to 39 with Graves' hyperthyroidism that later progressed to Graves' ophthalmopathy. The CDR3 sequence is CAISYSRLRGSYEQYF. The CDR3 coding sequence is TGTGCCATCAGTTACTCGAGACTCAGGGGCTCCTACGAGCAGTACTTC.